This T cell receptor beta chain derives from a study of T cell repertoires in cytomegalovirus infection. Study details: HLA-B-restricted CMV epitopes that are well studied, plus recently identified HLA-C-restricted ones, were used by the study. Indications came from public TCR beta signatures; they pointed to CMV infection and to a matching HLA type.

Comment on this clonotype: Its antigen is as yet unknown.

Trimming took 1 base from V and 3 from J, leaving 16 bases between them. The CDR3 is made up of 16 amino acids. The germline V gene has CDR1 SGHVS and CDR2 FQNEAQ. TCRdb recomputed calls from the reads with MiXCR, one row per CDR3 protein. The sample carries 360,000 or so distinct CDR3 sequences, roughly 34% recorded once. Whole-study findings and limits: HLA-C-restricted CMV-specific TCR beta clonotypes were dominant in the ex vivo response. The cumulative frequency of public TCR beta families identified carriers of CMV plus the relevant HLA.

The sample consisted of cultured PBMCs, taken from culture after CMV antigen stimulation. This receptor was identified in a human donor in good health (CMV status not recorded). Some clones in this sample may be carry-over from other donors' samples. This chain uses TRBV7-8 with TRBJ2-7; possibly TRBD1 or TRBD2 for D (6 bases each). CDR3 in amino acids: CASSLVWGARSYEQYF. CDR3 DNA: TGTGCCAGCAGCTTAGTATGGGGGGCCCGTAGCTACGAGCAGTACTTC. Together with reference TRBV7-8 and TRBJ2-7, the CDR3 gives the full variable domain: GAGVSQSPRYKVAKRGQDVALRCDPISGHVSLFWYQQALGQGPEFLTYFQNEAQLDKSGLPSDRFFAERPEGSVSTLKIQRTQQEDSAVYLCASSLVWGARSYEQYFGPGTRLTVT.